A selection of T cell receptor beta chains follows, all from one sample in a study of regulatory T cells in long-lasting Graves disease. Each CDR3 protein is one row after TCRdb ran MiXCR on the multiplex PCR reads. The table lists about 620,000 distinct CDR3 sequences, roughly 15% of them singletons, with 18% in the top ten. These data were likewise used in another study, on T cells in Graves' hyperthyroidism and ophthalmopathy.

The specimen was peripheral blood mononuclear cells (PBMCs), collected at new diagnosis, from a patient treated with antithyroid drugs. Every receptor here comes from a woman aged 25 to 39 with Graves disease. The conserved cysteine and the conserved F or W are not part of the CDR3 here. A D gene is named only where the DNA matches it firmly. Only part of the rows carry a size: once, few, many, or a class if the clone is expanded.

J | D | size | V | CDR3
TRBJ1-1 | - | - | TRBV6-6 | ASSYSRQFTEAF
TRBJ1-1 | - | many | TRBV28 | ASSYTPTGAF
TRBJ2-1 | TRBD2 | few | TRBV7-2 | ASSFGRLAGVSYNEQF
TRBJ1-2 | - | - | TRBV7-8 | ASSPDGVGYGYT
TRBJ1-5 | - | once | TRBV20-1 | SAYYRLLGEPQH
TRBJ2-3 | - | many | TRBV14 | ASSASPDTQY
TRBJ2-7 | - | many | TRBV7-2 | ASSTQTSSYEQY
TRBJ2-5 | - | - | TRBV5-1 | ASSLGQGGGETQY
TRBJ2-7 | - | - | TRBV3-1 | VSSQDGGTTIYEQY
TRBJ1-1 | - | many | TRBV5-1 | ASSQGVGNTEAF
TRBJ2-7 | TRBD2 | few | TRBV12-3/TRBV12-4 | ASSSTTSGRADEQY
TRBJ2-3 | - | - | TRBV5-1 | ASSLGGGGDTQY
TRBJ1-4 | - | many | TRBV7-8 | ASSSLRGEKLF
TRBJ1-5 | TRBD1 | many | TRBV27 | ASSFSGTGVNQPQH
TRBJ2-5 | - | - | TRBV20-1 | SAPGRTQETQY
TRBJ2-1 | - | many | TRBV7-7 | ASSSTDNNEQF
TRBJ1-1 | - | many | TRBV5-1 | ASSFDPQGTEAF
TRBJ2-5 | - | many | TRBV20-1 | SARRGSGGQETQY
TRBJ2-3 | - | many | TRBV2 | ASSELVDTQY
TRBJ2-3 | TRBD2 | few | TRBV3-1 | ASSHAGLLTDTQY
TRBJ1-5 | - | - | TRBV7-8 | ASSPTGMASGQPQH
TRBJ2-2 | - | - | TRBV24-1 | ATSDPTSIGGIGELF
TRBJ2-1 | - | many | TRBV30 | AWGWARDNEQF
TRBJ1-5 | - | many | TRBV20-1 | SARVGRIGDQPQH
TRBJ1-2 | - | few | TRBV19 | ASTIGVNYGYT
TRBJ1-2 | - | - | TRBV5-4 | ASSLDSKGLVYGYT
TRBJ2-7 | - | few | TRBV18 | ASSPMAWYEQY
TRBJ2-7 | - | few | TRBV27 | ASSFGLPYGQY
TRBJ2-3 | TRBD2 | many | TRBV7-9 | ASSRYSGSTDTQY
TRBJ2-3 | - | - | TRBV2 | ASGLRGLTQY
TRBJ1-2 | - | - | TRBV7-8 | ASSLAQGYYGYT
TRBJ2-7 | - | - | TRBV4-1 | ASSQGNGGSYEQY
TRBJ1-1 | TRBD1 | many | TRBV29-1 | SGTGTGVGNTEAF
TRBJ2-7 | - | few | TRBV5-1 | ASTPGDPAYEQY
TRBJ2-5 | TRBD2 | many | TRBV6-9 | ASSYQTSSETQY
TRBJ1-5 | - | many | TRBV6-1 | ASRGPQGNNQPQH
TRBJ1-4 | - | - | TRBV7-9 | ASSLSRPEANEKLF
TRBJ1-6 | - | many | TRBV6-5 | ASSYSRYNSPLH
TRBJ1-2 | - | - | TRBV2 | ASLRTGERSTNYGYT
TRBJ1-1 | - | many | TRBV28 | ASSPDLGRTEAF
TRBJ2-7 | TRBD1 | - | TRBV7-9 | ASSQSDRGGYEQY
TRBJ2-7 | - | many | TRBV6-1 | ASRVIYEQY
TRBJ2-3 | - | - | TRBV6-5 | ASSYSEVTDTQY
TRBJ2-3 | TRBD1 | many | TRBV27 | ASLNRGPSSTDTQY
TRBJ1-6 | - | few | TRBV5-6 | ASSYKDKESVLH
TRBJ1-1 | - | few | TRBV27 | ASRRGMMNTEAF
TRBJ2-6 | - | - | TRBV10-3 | AISEGPGGANVLT
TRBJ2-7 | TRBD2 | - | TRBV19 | ASSDGTSERYEQY
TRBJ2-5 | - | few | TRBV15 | ATRSPKLAGETQY
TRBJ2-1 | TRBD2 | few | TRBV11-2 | ASSVGTSDEQF
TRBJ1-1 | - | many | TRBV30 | AWSGDKHTEAF
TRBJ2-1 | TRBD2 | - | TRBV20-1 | SARDPGSRGGRTYNEQF
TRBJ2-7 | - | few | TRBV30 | AWTNYQGFYEQY
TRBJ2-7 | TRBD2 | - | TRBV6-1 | ASQTSGLDEQY
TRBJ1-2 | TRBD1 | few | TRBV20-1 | SARPTDRVDYGYT
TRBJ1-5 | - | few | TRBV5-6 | ASSLSVRPPQH
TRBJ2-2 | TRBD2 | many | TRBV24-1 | AVGGASGILNTGELF